This T cell receptor beta chain is drawn from a study of beta chain features in type 1 diabetes. The table lists this clone with a count of one. cDNA synthesis used the whole RNA isolate, giving expressed TCRB sequences. TCRdb's copy holds only in-frame clones and misses some; the assay was immunoSEQ multiplex PCR. Of about 150,000 clones in the sample, 40% to 60% are singletons; the top ten hold roughly 0.42%. The CDR3 has 15 amino acids. Germline assignment: CDR1 MDHEN and CDR2 SYDVKM. V lost 6 bases to trimming and J lost 4 bases; unmatched junction nucleotides: 6. The rearrangement uses TRBV28 and TRBJ1-5, with 10 nucleotides matching TRBD1. The sequence came from a man aged 18 to 29 in good health. The source material was Tregs from blood. CDR3 nucleotide sequence: TGTGCCAGCAGCCTCGCGGGACAGGGGAATCAGCCCCAGCATTTT. It codes for CASSLAGQGNQPQHF.